The 9 T cell receptor beta chains below all came from one sample that was sequenced in a study of graft-versus-host responses after intestinal transplantation. Sequencing was performed with immunoSEQ multiplex PCR; in TCRdb, only in-frame clones are kept and a portion is missing. The table shows 75,000 to 100,000 clones, with 91% occurring only once. Antigens of these TCRs are unknown. Sequenced material: unstimulated CD4+ T cells sorted from spleen or lymph node cells, taken before transplant. The source is a human donor who was the organ donor for an intestinal transplant.

The rearrangement joins TRBV25-1 to TRBJ1-1; 7 nucleotides align to TRBD1. CDR3 size: 14 residues. J lost 3 bases, V lost 3 bases, and 4 bases had no gene match. Germline values: CDR1 MGHDK, CDR2 SYGVNS. CDR3 in amino acids: CASSDNRGHTEAFF. DNA of the CDR3: TGTGCCAGCAGTGACAACAGGGGCCACACTGAAGCTTTCTTT.

The chain couples TRBV5-4 to TRBJ1-5; perhaps TRBD1 as D (5 bases). This CDR3 has 14 residues. The V gene lost 2 bases and the J gene lost 2 bases, with 8 bases spanning the gap. Germline loops: CDR1 SGHNT, CDR2 YYREEE (reference sequence). CDR3 region: CASSFQGGNQPQHF. The DNA of the CDR3 is TGTGCCAGCAGCTTCCAGGGCGGCAATCAGCCCCAGCATTTT.

This chain links TRBV5-4 with TRBJ1-1; D uncertain. The length of the CDR3 is 14 residues. Trimming took off 1 base at V and 0 bases at J, with 7 bases between the two ends. The germline gives CDR1 SGHNT, CDR2 YYREEE (reference sequence). The CDR3 DNA reads TGTGCCAGCAGCTTGACAGTCATGAACACTGAAGCTTTCTTT. Encoded protein: CASSLTVMNTEAFF.

As concerns this clone: The sample has other DNA sequences that encode this CDR3 too. The CDR3 DNA follows: TGCGCCAGCAGCTTCAACCTAGCCCAAGAGACCCAGTACTTC. Translated: CASSFNLAQETQYF. The chain joins TRBV5-1 to TRBJ2-5; TRBD2 might be the D (5 bases). The CDR3 contains 14 residues. Trimming left V 2 bases short and J 1 base short, with 9 bases between. Germline V gene data show CDR1 as SGHRS and CDR2 as YFSETQ.

This clone has only one observation. This chain connects TRBV18 to TRBJ1-6; possible D gene TRBD1, 5 bases. V was shortened by 3 bases and J by 8 bases, with 17 bases between the two germline ends. Germline V gene data show CDR1 as KGHSH and CDR2 as LQKENI. This CDR3 contains 16 residues. This CDR3 is CASSPRQLGHDSPLHF. The CDR3 coding sequence is TGTGCCAGCTCACCGAGACAGCTCGGCCATGATTCACCCCTCCACTTT.

The genes are TRBV20-1 and TRBJ2-1; D is undetermined. The CDR3 is 11 residues long. The germline V gene has CDR1 DFQATT and CDR2 SNEGSKA (reference sequence). The ends were cut back, 5 bases at V and 5 bases at J, with 7 bases in the middle. The CDR3 nucleotides read TGCAGTGCTTGGAGCGACAATGAGCAGTTCTTC. As protein: CSAWSDNEQFF.

This clone was counted a single time. The rearrangement joins TRBV7-8 to TRBJ2-7; tentatively, D is TRBD1 (6 bases). V was clipped by 4 bases and J by 6 bases, with 7 bases between them. The CDR3 contains 11 residues. Germline values: CDR1 SGHVS, CDR2 FQNEAQ. This chain's CDR3 is CASSSGVEQYF. CDR3 nucleotides: TGTGCCAGCAGCTCAGGGGTCGAGCAGTACTTC.

The J gene is TRBJ2-5, the V gene TRBV4-1; TRBD1 might be the D (6 bases). Germline CDR1 MGHRA, CDR2 YSYEKL. The CDR3 runs 14 residues. V was cut by 0 bases and J by 4 bases, with 9 bases left in between. The CDR3 nucleotides read TGCGCCAGCAGCCAAGACAGGGGCGGAGAGACCCAGTACTTC. Protein sequence: CASSQDRGGETQYF.

V and J are TRBV5-1 and TRBJ1-1; the D gene is possibly TRBD1 (5 bases). V dropped 0 bases and J dropped 3 bases, with 12 bases sitting between them. The germline V gene has CDR1 SGHRS and CDR2 YFSETQ. This CDR3 contains 15 residues. The CDR3, as DNA: TGCGCCAGCAGCTTGGGAAAAGGGGTTGACACTGAAGCTTTCTTT. It is translated as CASSLGKGVDTEAFF. The variable domain in full, with the rest retrieved from reference TRBV5-1 and TRBJ1-1, is KAGVTQTPRYLIKTRGQQVTLSCSPISGHRSVSWYQQTPGQGLQFLFEYFSETQRNKGNFPGRFSGRQFSNSRSEMNVSTLELGDSALYLCASSLGKGVDTEAFFGQGTRLTVV.